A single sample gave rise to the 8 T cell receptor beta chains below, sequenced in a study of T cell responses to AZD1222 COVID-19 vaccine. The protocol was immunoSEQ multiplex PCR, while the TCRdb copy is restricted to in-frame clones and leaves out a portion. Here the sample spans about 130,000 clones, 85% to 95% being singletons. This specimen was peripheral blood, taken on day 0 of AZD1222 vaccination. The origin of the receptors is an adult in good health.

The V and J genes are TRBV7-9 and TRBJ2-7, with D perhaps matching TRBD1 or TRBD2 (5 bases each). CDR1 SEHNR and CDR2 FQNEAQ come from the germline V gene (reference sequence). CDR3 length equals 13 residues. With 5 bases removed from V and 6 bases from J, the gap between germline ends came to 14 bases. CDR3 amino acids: CASSAGTLGEQYF. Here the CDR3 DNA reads TGTGCCAGCAGCGCCGGGACCCTGGGCGAGCAGTACTTC.

The CDR3 DNA is TGTGCCAGCTCACCCTACACGGAGGAGTATCGTGGCTACACCTTC. Its protein is CASSPYTEEYRGYTF. The gene calls are TRBV18 and TRBJ1-2; no clear D gene. Deletions cut 3 bases from V and 7 bases from J, with 18 bases between. The CDR3 has 15 amino acids. The germline CDR1 and CDR2 sequences are KGHSH and LQKENI.

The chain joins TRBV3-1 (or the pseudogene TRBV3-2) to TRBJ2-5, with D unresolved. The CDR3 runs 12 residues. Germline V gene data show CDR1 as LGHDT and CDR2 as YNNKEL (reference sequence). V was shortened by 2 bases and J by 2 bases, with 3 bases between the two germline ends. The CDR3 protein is CASSQRQETQYF. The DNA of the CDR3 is TGTGCCAGCAGCCAACGGCAAGAGACCCAGTACTTC.

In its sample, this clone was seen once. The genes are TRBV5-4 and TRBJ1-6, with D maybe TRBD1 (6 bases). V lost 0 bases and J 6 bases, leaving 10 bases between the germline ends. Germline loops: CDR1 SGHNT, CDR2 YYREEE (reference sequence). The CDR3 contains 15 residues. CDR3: CASSLVQGSNSPLHF. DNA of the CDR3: TGTGCCAGCAGCTTGGTACAGGGTAGTAATTCACCCCTCCACTTT. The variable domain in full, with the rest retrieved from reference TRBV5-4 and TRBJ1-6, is ETGVTQSPTHLIKTRGQQVTLRCSSQSGHNTVSWYQQALGQGPQFIFQYYREEENGRGNFPPRFSGLQFPNYSSELNVNALELDDSALYLCASSLVQGSNSPLHFGNGTRLTVT.

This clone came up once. The CDR3 loop reads CASSISRLDRAAFF. The CDR3 DNA is TGTGCCAGCAGTATCAGCCGCCTGGACAGGGCGGCTTTCTTT. This chain uses TRBV27 with TRBJ1-1, with 8 bases lining up with TRBD1. The V and J ends lost 5 bases and 11 bases, in that order; junction bases with no gene match: 13. Germline CDR1 is MNHEY and CDR2 is SMNVEV (reference sequence). The CDR3 extends over 14 amino acids.

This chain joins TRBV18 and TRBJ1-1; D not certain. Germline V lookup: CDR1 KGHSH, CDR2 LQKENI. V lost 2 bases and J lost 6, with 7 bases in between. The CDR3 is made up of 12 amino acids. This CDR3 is CASSPESSEAFF. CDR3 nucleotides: TGTGCCAGCTCACCAGAATCTTCTGAAGCTTTCTTT.

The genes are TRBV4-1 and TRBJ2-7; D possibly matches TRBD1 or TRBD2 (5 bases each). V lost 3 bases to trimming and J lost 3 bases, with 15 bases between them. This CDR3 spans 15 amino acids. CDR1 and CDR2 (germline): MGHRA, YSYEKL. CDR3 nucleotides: TGCGCCAGCAGCCAGGACGAGGGGCTTTTCTACGAGCAGTACTTC. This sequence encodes CASSQDEGLFYEQYF.

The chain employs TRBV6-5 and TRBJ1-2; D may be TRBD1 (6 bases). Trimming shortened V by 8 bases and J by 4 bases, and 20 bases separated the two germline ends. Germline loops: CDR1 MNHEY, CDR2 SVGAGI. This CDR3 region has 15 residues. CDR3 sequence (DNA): TGTGCCAGCGTTGCAGGGGTCGGTTCCACCTATGGCTACACCTTC. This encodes CASVAGVGSTYGYTF.